One and the same sample provided the 32 T cell receptor beta chains below, sequenced in a study of blood T cell repertoires in COVID-19. Data came from immunoSEQ multiplex PCR; TCRdb stores just in-frame clones and leaves some out. The repertoire holds more than 150,000 clones, with 87% as singletons. The sequencing input was peripheral blood. These receptors were taken from a man between 40 and 49 years old with active or convalescent COVID-19.

The chain recombines TRBV2 with TRBJ1-1; TRBD1 aligns across 8 bases. Germline lookup yields CDR1 SNHLY and CDR2 FYNNEI. V trimming: 2 bases; J trimming: 7 bases; junction bases outside the gene matches: 9. The CDR3 is 15 amino acids. In DNA form, the CDR3 reads TGTGCCAGCAGTGAACCGGACAGGGAGGGTAGTGAAGCTTTCTTT. It encodes CASSEPDREGSEAFF.

This clone was detected only once. This CDR3 reads CASSLAGGTGNTIYF. The CDR3 DNA reads as TGTGCCAGCAGCTTGGCAGGGGGCACTGGAAACACCATATATTTT. The J gene is TRBJ1-3, the V gene TRBV5-4; TRBD1 agrees at 8 bases. Trimming took 0 bases from V and 2 from J; bases not matched to a gene: 1. Germline assignment: CDR1 SGHNT and CDR2 YYREEE (reference sequence). The CDR3 sequence is 15 residues long.

The CDR3 region is CASSYHVQGGSSYNSPLHF. In DNA, the CDR3 is TGTGCCAGCAGTTACCATGTCCAGGGGGGCAGCTCCTATAATTCACCCCTCCACTTT. The chain joins TRBV6-2 or TRBV6-3 to TRBJ1-6, with TRBD1 matching 7 bases. V was clipped by 2 bases and J by 0 bases; unmatched bases: 10. Germline CDR1 is MNHEY and CDR2 is SVGEGT. The CDR3 loop spans 19 amino acids.

The V call is TRBV25-1, the J call TRBJ2-2; possibly TRBD2 for D (5 bases). Trimming stripped 8 bases from V and 5 bases from J, with 9 bases between. Germline loops: CDR1 MGHDK, CDR2 SYGVNS. The CDR3 runs to 12 residues. CDR3 in amino acids: CASSRGTGELFF. In DNA, the CDR3 is TGTGCCAGCTCACGGGGTACCGGGGAGCTGTTTTTT.

V and J are TRBV7-2 and TRBJ1-1; no reliable D call. Trimming removed 2 bases from V and 5 bases from J, with 15 bases in between. CDR3 length equals 15 residues. Germline V gene lookup returns CDR1 SGHTA and CDR2 FQGNSA. CDR3 nucleotide sequence: TGTGCCAGCAGCTTAATCCCCTCGGGGTGGACTGAAGCTTTCTTT. Translation gives CASSLIPSGWTEAFF.

The CDR3 DNA reads as TGTGCCAGCAGCTTAGGCCTGGGAGATGAAGCTTTCTTT. Protein: CASSLGLGDEAFF. V and J are TRBV13 and TRBJ1-1; D is uncertain. Deletions cut 0 bases from V and 7 bases from J, with 9 bases between. This CDR3 spans 13 amino acids. Germline CDR1 and CDR2: PRHDT and FYEKMQ (reference sequence).

The chain uses TRBV19 and TRBJ1-5; 8 nucleotides line up with TRBD1. Per the germline V gene, CDR1 is LNHDA and CDR2 is SQIVND (reference sequence). CDR3 length equals 17 residues. V was clipped by 5 bases and J by 3 bases; unmatched bases: 12. CDR3 protein: CASSLGRTGSLNQPQHF. The CDR3 nucleotides read TGTGCCAGTAGTCTAGGGAGGACAGGGAGCCTCAATCAGCCCCAGCATTTT.

This chain joins TRBV18 and TRBJ1-5; D gene uncertain. V was cut by 2 bases and J by 5 bases, with 10 bases left in between. CDR1 and CDR2 (germline): KGHSH, LQKENI. The CDR3 is made up of 14 amino acids. CDR3 sequence (DNA): TGTGCCAGCTCACCATTTGCGGGAGATCAGCCCCAGCATTTT. It specifies CASSPFAGDQPQHF. The variable domain in full, with the rest retrieved from reference TRBV18 and TRBJ1-5, is NAGVMQNPRHLVRRRGQEARLRCSPMKGHSHVYWYRQLPEEGLKFMVYLQKENIIDESGMPKERFSAEFPKEGPSILRIQQVVRGDSAAYFCASSPFAGDQPQHFGDGTRLSIL.

The V and J genes are TRBV28 and TRBJ1-3, with D unclear. Germline V CDR1 and CDR2: MDHEN, SYDVKM. The CDR3 extends over 15 amino acids. Trimming shortened V by 3 bases and J by 0 bases, and 9 bases separated the two germline ends. CDR3 amino acids: CASSLYGVSGNTIYF. CDR3 coding DNA: TGTGCCAGCAGTTTGTACGGGGTCTCTGGAAACACCATATATTTT.

V and J are TRBV6-5 and TRBJ2-2; D might be TRBD1 (6 bases). With 7 bases removed from V and 4 bases from J, the gap between germline ends came to 16 bases. Germline V gene data show CDR1 as MNHEY and CDR2 as SVGAGI. The CDR3 is made up of 15 amino acids. CDR3 region: CASTAGVPSTGELFF. In DNA, the CDR3 is TGTGCCAGCACCGCAGGGGTGCCGAGCACCGGGGAGCTGTTTTTT.

The CDR3: CAWSGNRGGNTIYF. CDR3 nucleotide sequence: TGTGCCTGGAGTGGGAATAGAGGTGGGAACACCATATATTTT. V is TRBV30 and J is TRBJ1-3; no definite D call. The CDR3 extends over 14 amino acids. Trimming removed 1 base at V and 7 bases at J, with 14 bases between. Germline loops: CDR1 GTSNPN, CDR2 SVGIG (reference sequence).

The chain recombines TRBV11-2 with TRBJ1-6; D is possibly TRBD1 (5 bases). From germline, CDR1 is SGHAT and CDR2 FQNNGV. This CDR3 comprises 14 residues. Trimming left V 0 bases short and J 8 bases short, with 8 bases between. DNA for the CDR3: TGTGCCAGCAGCTTAGATCCAGGGTATTCACCCCTCCACTTT. Translating gives CASSLDPGYSPLHF.

In its sample, this clone was seen a few times. The chain recombines TRBV5-4 with TRBJ2-3; 9 positions agree with TRBD1. CDR1 and CDR2 from the germline V gene are SGHNT and YYREEE (reference sequence). The junction had 5 bases not matched to a gene; V was cut back by 3 bases and J by 6 bases. CDR3 length: 14 amino acids. In DNA form, the CDR3 reads TGTGCCAGCAGCTGGGACAGGGCCGACGATACGCAGTATTTT. As protein: CASSWDRADDTQYF.

This chain joins TRBV11-2 and TRBJ1-6; 10 bases agree with TRBD1. V was clipped by 4 bases and J by 9 bases; unmatched bases: 3. The CDR3 consists of 14 residues. CDR1 is SGHAT and CDR2 is FQNNGV in the germline V gene. CDR3: CASSSGQGSSPLHF. In DNA form, the CDR3 reads TGTGCCAGCAGCTCGGGACAGGGGTCTTCACCCCTCCACTTT.

V gene TRBV5-6 combines with J gene TRBJ1-1, with a possible D match to TRBD1 (5 bases). The CDR3 loop spans 14 amino acids. Trimming took 3 bases from V and 4 from J, leaving 13 bases between them. Germline V gene sequence: CDR1 SGHDT, CDR2 YYEEEE. The CDR3 spells CASSSPGFVTEAFF. The CDR3 nucleotides are TGTGCCAGCAGCTCTCCAGGGTTTGTCACTGAAGCTTTCTTT.

The V gene is TRBV7-2, the J gene TRBJ1-2, with 9 bases identical to TRBD1. The ends lost 2 bases at V and 3 bases at J; junction bases unmatched: 10. The CDR3 covers 17 residues. Germline V gene lookup returns CDR1 SGHTA and CDR2 FQGNSA. DNA of the CDR3: TGTGCCAGCAGCTTATTCGGGACAGGGCACACGGACTATGGCTACACCTTC. Protein product: CASSLFGTGHTDYGYTF.

The J gene is TRBJ2-3, the V gene TRBV30; 9 bases agree with TRBD2. V shed 0 bases, J shed 8 bases, and the junction held 9 bases outside the gene matches. Looked up from germline, CDR1 is GTSNPN and CDR2 is SVGIG (reference sequence). The CDR3 spans 15 residues. The CDR3 sequence is CAWSVSLAGSPTQYF. CDR3 coding DNA: TGTGCCTGGAGTGTAAGCCTAGCGGGGTCCCCTACGCAGTATTTT.

The J gene is TRBJ1-1, the V gene TRBV5-1, with 12 bases identical to TRBD1. The CDR3 loop spans 14 amino acids. V shed 3 bases and J 7 bases; nucleotides not matched to a gene: 4. Germline V lookup: CDR1 SGHRS, CDR2 YFSETQ. This CDR3 reads CASSSGTGGIEAFF. The CDR3 region has the DNA TGCGCCAGCAGCTCCGGGACAGGGGGCATTGAAGCTTTCTTT.

The J gene is TRBJ1-1, the V gene TRBV30; possibly TRBD1 for D (5 bases). Trimming removed 3 bases at V and 1 base at J, with 12 bases between. The CDR3 sequence is 14 residues long. CDR1 GTSNPN and CDR2 SVGIG come from the germline V gene (reference sequence). The CDR3 is CAWSPMGGNTEAFF. CDR3 DNA: TGTGCCTGGAGCCCAATGGGGGGGAACACTGAAGCTTTCTTT.

The gene calls are TRBV19 and TRBJ2-7; 9 bases match TRBD1. Losses at the gene ends were 3 bases for V and 7 bases for J; bases not matched to a gene: 7. CDR1 LNHDA and CDR2 SQIVND come from the germline V gene (reference sequence). The CDR3 is 14 amino acids. The CDR3 DNA reads as TGTGCCAGTAGTATCCGGGACAGGGACTTTGAGCAGTACTTC. It encodes CASSIRDRDFEQYF. The whole variable domain, filled in from reference TRBV19 and TRBJ2-7, reads DGGITQSPKYLFRKEGQNVTLSCEQNLNHDAMYWYRQDPGQGLRLIYYSQIVNDFQKGDIAEGYSVSREKKESFPLTVTSAQKNPTAFYLCASSIRDRDFEQYFGPGTRLTVT.

This clone was counted once. The genes are TRBV19 and TRBJ1-4, with 7 bases matching TRBD1. The CDR3 has 15 amino acids. Germline CDR1 reads LNHDA; CDR2 reads SQIVND (reference sequence). Trimming took 8 bases from V and 5 from J; bases not matched to a gene: 11. The CDR3, as DNA: TGTGCCAGTCTCAGGGGGACAGTTGGGAATGAAAAACTGTTTTTT. Its protein product is CASLRGTVGNEKLFF.

The count of this clone is one. The J gene is TRBJ2-2, the V gene TRBV21-1; the DNA was not compared with TRBD2, the D call given in the table. TRBV21-1 is a listed pseudogene. The CDR3 contains 15 residues. For the CDR3, the DNA is TGTGCCAGCACCACAAGGTTTACTACCACCGGGGAGCTGTTTTTT. Its protein product is CASTTRFTTTGELFF.

Comment on this clone: At the DNA level, this CDR3 is encoded by other sequences in the same sample as well. In DNA, the CDR3 is TGTGCCAGCAGTTACGGGCGGGGGAACACTGAAGCTTTCTTT. Its protein product is CASSYGRGNTEAFF. The chain uses TRBV6-5 and TRBJ1-1; D is unresolved. Germline V CDR1 and CDR2: MNHEY, SVGAGI. The V end was cut by 2 bases, the J end by 1 base, with 8 bases between. The CDR3 consists of 14 residues.

This chain connects TRBV19 to TRBJ1-5; no definite D call. The CDR3 length is 14 residues. Germline CDR1 reads LNHDA; CDR2 reads SQIVND (reference sequence). V was pared by 6 bases and J by 1 base, with 10 bases between. DNA for the CDR3: TGTGCCAGTAGAAGAGGAGTAAGCAATCAGCCCCAGCATTTT. Protein sequence: CASRRGVSNQPQHF.

V and J are TRBV30 and TRBJ2-1, with 9 bases identical to TRBD2. V dropped 0 bases and J dropped 4; count of bases not matched to a gene: 16. CDR1 and CDR2 (germline): GTSNPN, SVGIG (reference sequence). The CDR3 sequence is 19 residues long. The CDR3: CAWSVGSGGLHPTYNEQFF. CDR3 DNA sequence: TGTGCCTGGAGTGTAGGCAGCGGGGGGCTCCACCCCACATACAATGAGCAGTTCTTC.

V and J are TRBV4-2 and TRBJ2-1; 12 bases line up with TRBD2. Trimming cost V 4 bases and J 9 bases; bases outside gene matches: 4. CDR3 length equals 14 residues. Germline CDR1 reads LGHNA; CDR2 reads YNFKEQ. This CDR3 is CASSPSGGVSEQFF. The DNA for the CDR3 is TGTGCCAGCAGCCCTAGCGGGGGGGTCTCTGAGCAGTTCTTC.

Concerning this clone: This sample also contains other DNA sequences that code for the same CDR3. This chain uses TRBV18 with TRBJ1-6; TRBD1 might be the D (6 bases). V was trimmed by 2 bases and J by 7 bases, leaving 12 bases between them. This CDR3 comprises 15 residues. The germline CDR1 and CDR2 sequences are KGHSH and LQKENI. This chain's CDR3 is CASSPAGGRNSPLHF. CDR3 nucleotide sequence: TGTGCCAGCTCACCAGCGGGGGGCAGGAATTCACCCCTCCACTTT.

The rearrangement links TRBV6-2 or TRBV6-3 to TRBJ2-4; TRBD1 matches 9 bases. Germline CDR1 is MNHEY and CDR2 is SVGEGT. V lost 5 bases to trimming and J lost 7 bases; unmatched junction nucleotides: 6. The CDR3 loop spans 14 amino acids. DNA for the CDR3: TGTGCCAGCAGTGTACAGGGGGCTTGGAACATTCAGTACTTC. It translates to CASSVQGAWNIQYF.

The chain joins TRBV6-1 to TRBJ1-5; D is uncertain. The CDR3 is made up of 13 amino acids. Germline V gene sequence: CDR1 MNHNS, CDR2 SASEGT. V was trimmed by 3 bases and J by 0 bases, leaving 3 bases between them. The CDR3: CASSEYSNQPQHF. The DNA of the CDR3 is TGTGCCAGCAGTGAGTATAGCAATCAGCCCCAGCATTTT.

The chain recombines TRBV5-4 with TRBJ2-3; 7 bases align to TRBD2. The V and J ends lost 7 bases and 2 bases, in that order; junction bases with no gene match: 10. The CDR3 totals 15 residues. Germline V lookup: CDR1 SGHNT, CDR2 YYREEE (reference sequence). Here the CDR3 DNA reads TGTGCCAGCGAGGGGAGGGGCGAGTTCACAGATACGCAGTATTTT. It codes for CASEGRGEFTDTQYF.

V is TRBV5-1 and J is TRBJ2-5; 9 nucleotides line up with TRBD2. The V gene's germline CDR1 is SGHRS and CDR2 YFSETQ. The J segment lost 1 base and the V segment lost 4 bases, leaving 8 bases of the junction unmatched. The CDR3 loop spans 16 amino acids. CDR3 DNA sequence: TGCGCCAGCAGCCCCCGCGGGCGGGGGGGCCAAGAGACCCAGTACTTC. This gives the protein CASSPRGRGGQETQYF.

The chain recombines TRBV27 with TRBJ1-5; TRBD1 matches 11 bases. This CDR3 is built from 16 residues. Unmatched junction bases numbered 11, after V lost 6 bases and J lost 7 bases. Germline CDR1 is MNHEY and CDR2 is SMNVEV (reference sequence). The CDR3 spells CASRTGTGGARQPQHF. As DNA, the CDR3 is TGTGCCAGCAGGACCGGGACAGGGGGAGCGAGACAGCCCCAGCATTTT.